Sequencing of this TCR beta chain was carried out in a study of OX40 agonist ivuxolimab in advanced cancers. Background on the study: Every 2 weeks, ivuxolimab was infused into the patients intravenously at between 0.01 and 10 mg/kg.

The data were produced by immunoSEQ multiplex PCR, yet TCRdb's version contains in-frame clones alone and is incomplete. The sample holds about 24,000 clones; 70% to 90% are singletons and the top ten take 40% to 55%. Notes on this clone: Its antigen is still unknown.

The study's findings and limits: There was clonal expansion of CD4+ and CD8+ blood T cells by week 6 at 0.1 to 3.0 mg/kg.

The starting material was CD4+ or CD8+ T cells sorted from blood, obtained in a trial of the OX40 agonist ivuxolimab. This receptor was taken from an adult with an advanced solid tumor such as melanoma, head and neck, liver or kidney cancer.

For the CDR3, the DNA is TGTGCCAGCAGCGAGCCGAATGAGCAGTACTTC. It yields the protein CASSEPNEQYF. The chain couples TRBV28 to TRBJ2-7; no definite D call. Germline CDR1 reads MDHEN; CDR2 reads SYDVKM. The germline V and J ends were trimmed by 6 bases and 7 bases, with 10 bases remaining between them. There are 11 residues in the CDR3. Together with reference TRBV28 and TRBJ2-7, the CDR3 gives the full variable domain: DVKVTQSSRYLVKRTGEKVFLECVQDMDHENMFWYRQDPGLGLRLIYFSYDVKMKEKGDIPEGYSVSREKKERFSLILESASTNQTSMYLCASSEPNEQYFGPGTRLTVT.